Listed here are 30 T cell receptor beta chains from one sample, sequenced in a study of vaccination and CD4 T cells after COVID-19 (dated by TCRdb to between 2021 and 2023). For these receptors, no antigen is known. Receptors were amplified or captured by PCR. These reads were obtained on an Illumina iSeq 100. TCR sequencing of DNA from cultured CD4+ T cells used the Oncomine TCR Beta short-read assay at the Johns Hopkins FTIC core. The public reads were quality trimmed at Q25 with fastp and then assembled into clones with MiXCR by TCRdb, keeping productive beta chains. All rows with the same CDR3 protein become a single entry with the most common DNA and genes. Present in this sample are roughly 9,000 distinct CDR3 sequences, 26% of which were seen just once. Jointly, the top ten make up roughly 13% of the sample. This sample's treatment or condition label indicates: approximately nine-day PBMC culture with coronavirus spike peptide pools or control peptides (ViraFEST assay).

The starting material was CD4+ T cells from blood, cultured in vitro, obtained after SARS-CoV-2 vaccination. The receptors come from a human donor who had recovered from COVID-19.

In regard to this clonotype: This may be a read error, as it is one base from a much larger clone. The CDR3 bases are TGTGCCACCAGCCCCGGGGGCTCAGACGACTATGGCTACACCTTC. It translates to CATSPGGSDDYGYTF. The gene calls are TRBV15 and TRBJ1-2, with a weak D call TRBD1 (6 bases). Germline V lookup: CDR1 LNHNV, CDR2 YYDKDF (reference sequence). The V end was cut by 5 bases, the J end by 3 bases, with 16 bases between. This CDR3 is built from 15 residues. Full variable domain (remainder filled in from reference TRBV15 and TRBJ1-2): DAMVIQNPRYQVTQFGKPVTLSCSQTLNHNVMYWYQQKSSQAPKLLFHYYDKDFNNEADTPDNFQSRRPNTSFCFLDIRSPGLGDTAMYLCATSPGGSDDYGYTFGSGTRLTVV.

This clonotype was found a few times. The chain carries TRBV6-1 and TRBJ2-6; 7 nucleotides match TRBD1. The ends lost 5 bases at V and 2 bases at J; junction bases unmatched: 9. This CDR3 contains 17 residues. Per the germline V gene, CDR1 is MNHNS and CDR2 is SASEGT. This CDR3 reads CASSPRQGSTGANVLTF. The CDR3 region has the DNA TGTGCCAGCAGTCCCCGACAGGGTTCTACTGGGGCCAACGTCCTGACTTTC.

This clonotype was observed a handful of times. This chain links TRBV28 with TRBJ2-5; possibly TRBD1 or TRBD2 for D (5 bases each). V gave up 6 bases and J gave up 10 bases, with 21 bases separating them. The CDR3 is made up of 14 amino acids. Germline values: CDR1 MDHEN, CDR2 SYDVKM. The CDR3 reads CASRLPGPLGVQYF. The CDR3 region has the DNA TGTGCCAGCAGGCTACCGGGACCCCTCGGAGTCCAGTACTTC.

The CDR3 sequence: CSTGAETQYF. The DNA for the CDR3 is TGCAGCACCGGGGCGGAGACCCAGTACTTC. The gene calls are TRBV29-1 and TRBJ2-5; D possibly uses TRBD1 or TRBD2 (5 bases each). Per the germline V gene, CDR1 is SQVTM and CDR2 is ANQGSEA. V shed 8 bases and J shed 5 bases, with 9 bases lying between them. This CDR3 region has 10 residues.

This clonotype was counted between two and nine times. The genes are TRBV24-1 and TRBJ2-3; D remains ambiguous. The germline V gene has CDR1 KGHDR and CDR2 SFDVKD. Trimming took off 9 bases at V and 1 base at J, with 10 bases between the two ends. The CDR3 consists of 13 residues. CDR3 nucleotide sequence: TGTGCCACCGCGGCCGGGCGCACAGATACGCAGTATTTT. Translating it yields CATAAGRTDTQYF.

The chain uses TRBV6-4 and TRBJ1-2; the D gene is possibly TRBD1 (5 bases). The germline V and J ends were trimmed by 2 bases and 4 bases, with 8 bases remaining between them. CDR3 length: 13 residues. CDR1 MRHNA and CDR2 SNTAGT come from the germline V gene. As DNA, the CDR3 is TGTGCCAGCAGTGACCCGGGGGTCTATGGCTACACCTTC. This gives the protein CASSDPGVYGYTF.

There are a few counts of this clonotype. The V gene is TRBV6-5, the J gene TRBJ2-2; D unclear. This CDR3 region has 15 residues. CDR1 is MNHEY, CDR2 SVGAGI, per germline. Between the trimmed V and J ends, which lost 1 base and 5 bases, there was a span of 11 bases. The CDR3: CASSYYVVRTGELFF. The DNA for the CDR3 is TGTGCCAGCAGTTACTATGTGGTGAGGACCGGGGAGCTGTTTTTT.

The chain recombines TRBV15 with TRBJ1-1; D uncertain. V was cut by 0 bases and J by 2 bases, with 4 bases left in between. Germline CDR1 is LNHNV and CDR2 is YYDKDF (reference sequence). This CDR3 contains 13 residues. The CDR3 loop is CATSRDLNTEAFF. The CDR3 DNA follows: TGTGCCACCAGCAGAGACCTTAACACTGAAGCTTTCTTT.

The V and J genes are TRBV11-2 and TRBJ1-3, with TRBD1 identical over 7 bases. V shed 6 bases and J 9 bases; nucleotides not matched to a gene: 11. The germline V gene has CDR1 SGHAT and CDR2 FQNNGV. This CDR3 spans 14 amino acids. Here the CDR3 reads CASRGPDRIFTIYF. CDR3 nucleotide sequence: TGTGCCAGCAGGGGACCGGACAGGATCTTCACCATATATTTT. Looking up the rest from reference TRBV11-2 and TRBJ1-3 gives the full variable domain: EAGVAQSPRYKIIEKRQSVAFWCNPISGHATLYWYQQILGQGPKLLIQFQNNGVVDDSQLPKDRFSAERLKGVDSTLKIQPAKLEDSAVYLCASRGPDRIFTIYFGEGSWLTVV.

This clonotype was picked up a small number of times. The chain joins TRBV27 to TRBJ2-3, with D hard to call. Trimming took 4 bases from V and 0 from J, leaving 8 bases between them. CDR1 MNHEY and CDR2 SMNVEV come from the germline V gene (reference sequence). This CDR3 spans 14 amino acids. CDR3: CASSSNPSTDTQYF. CDR3 bases: TGTGCCAGCAGTTCAAACCCAAGCACAGATACGCAGTATTTT.

The J gene is TRBJ2-5, the V gene TRBV20-1; the D is unclear. This CDR3 has 10 amino acids. V was shortened by 8 bases and J by 2 bases, with 6 bases between the two germline ends. Germline CDR1 and CDR2: DFQATT and SNEGSKA (reference sequence). The DNA for the CDR3 is TGCAGTCCGGAGCAAGAGACCCAGTACTTC. Translated: CSPEQETQYF.

By its share, this clonotype is medium-sized. The chain recombines TRBV20-1 with TRBJ1-5, with 7 bases that match TRBD1. The CDR3 is 14 residues long. Germline assignment: CDR1 DFQATT and CDR2 SNEGSKA (reference sequence). J gave up 1 base and V 5 bases, and 5 bases lay outside the gene matches. Here the CDR3 reads CSAGGGLSNQPQHF. In nucleotides, the CDR3 is TGCAGTGCTGGAGGGGGCTTGAGCAATCAGCCCCAGCATTTT.

This clonotype was picked up a small number of times. The rearrangement uses TRBV20-1 and TRBJ1-6; no reliable D call. Trimming stripped 3 bases from V and 6 bases from J, with 12 bases between. The CDR3 runs to 14 residues. CDR1 and CDR2 from the germline V gene are DFQATT and SNEGSKA (reference sequence). The CDR3 here is CSASRGSSNSPLHF. CDR3 sequence (DNA): TGCAGTGCTAGCCGAGGATCAAGTAATTCACCCCTCCACTTT.

By share, this clonotype counts as medium-sized. CDR3 DNA: TGTGCCAGCAGCGAAAGATCTAGCGGGAGGGCCGGGGATACGCAGTATTTT. This codes for CASSERSSGRAGDTQYF. The chain is built from TRBV7-2 and TRBJ2-3; 12 positions match TRBD2. Germline CDR1 and CDR2: SGHTA and FQGNSA. Trimming removed 5 bases from V and 6 bases from J; junction bases left unmatched: 12. This CDR3 comprises 17 residues.

This clonotype is deemed medium-sized. The chain joins TRBV7-9 to TRBJ2-7, with D tentatively TRBD1 or TRBD2 (7 bases each). Germline V gene sequence: CDR1 SEHNR, CDR2 FQNEAQ (reference sequence). The V end lost 2 bases, the J end lost 1 base, and 24 bases lay between the germline ends. The CDR3 has 19 amino acids. DNA for the CDR3: TGTGCCAGCAGCTTAAGCGGGGCAGGGGGTATCTTCGGGTCCTACGAGCAGTACTTC. Its translation is CASSLSGAGGIFGSYEQYF.

V gene TRBV20-1 combines with J gene TRBJ2-7; TRBD1 aligns across 8 bases. This CDR3 comprises 14 residues. Germline trimming cut 5 bases from V and 2 bases from J; bases unmatched to any gene: 8. Germline assignment: CDR1 DFQATT and CDR2 SNEGSKA (reference sequence). The CDR3 here is CSARGDRGTYEQYF. The CDR3 DNA is TGCAGTGCTCGGGGAGACAGGGGAACCTACGAGCAGTACTTC.

Only one count was recorded for this clonotype. This chain uses TRBV14 with TRBJ2-2, with a tentative D call TRBD2 (7 bases). Germline values: CDR1 SGHDN, CDR2 FVKESK. Deletions cut 1 base from V and 3 bases from J, with 9 bases between. The CDR3 sequence is 15 residues long. DNA of the CDR3: TGTGCCAGCAGCCAAGCGGGGGGCCACACCGGGGAGCTGTTTTTT. Translation gives CASSQAGGHTGELFF.

This clonotype was seen a few times. The chain couples TRBV20-1 to TRBJ2-1; tentative D call: TRBD1 (5 bases). Germline CDR1 reads DFQATT; CDR2 reads SNEGSKA (reference sequence). Trimming shortened V by 0 bases and J by 5 bases, and 11 bases separated the two germline ends. This CDR3 is 14 amino acids long. The CDR3 DNA reads TGCAGTGCTAGAGATAGGGCCAGGGACAATGAGCAGTTCTTC. Translated, it gives CSARDRARDNEQFF.

Only a few counts were recorded for this clonotype. The V call is TRBV20-1, the J call TRBJ2-5; the D is unclear. Trimming took 1 base from V and 0 from J, leaving 9 bases between them. Germline V lookup: CDR1 DFQATT, CDR2 SNEGSKA (reference sequence). The CDR3 contains 14 residues. This CDR3 is CSARVGGNQETQYF. For the CDR3, the DNA is TGCAGTGCTAGAGTGGGTGGGAACCAAGAGACCCAGTACTTC.

J is TRBJ2-1 and V is TRBV10-1, with 9 nucleotides matching TRBD2. Germline CDR1 and CDR2: WNHNN and SYGVQD (reference sequence). The CDR3 is 18 amino acids. Trimming at V came to 10 bases and at J to 4 bases, leaving 20 bases not matched to a gene. The CDR3 loop reads CANCQQSFAGGAYNEQFF. In DNA, the CDR3 is TGCGCCAATTGCCAGCAATCGTTTGCGGGAGGGGCATACAATGAGCAGTTCTTC.

The rearrangement joins TRBV11-3 to TRBJ2-3; D gene ambiguous. The CDR3 is 14 residues long. V was cut by 4 bases and J by 0 bases, with 8 bases left in between. Germline loops: CDR1 SGHNT, CDR2 YENEEA. CDR3 residues: CASSSILSTDTQYF. The CDR3 coding sequence is TGTGCCAGCAGCTCCATCCTTAGCACAGATACGCAGTATTTT.

This clonotype appeared a single time. This chain uses TRBV25-1 with TRBJ1-2; D not certain. Germline assignment: CDR1 MGHDK and CDR2 SYGVNS. The CDR3 is made up of 13 amino acids. The V end lost 4 bases, the J end lost 8 bases, and 14 bases lay between the germline ends. This chain's CDR3 is CASSGTTKLGYTF. In nucleotides, the CDR3 is TGTGCCAGCAGTGGCACGACAAAGCTGGGCTACACCTTC.

The V call is TRBV11-3, the J call TRBJ2-3; 7 positions agree with TRBD1. From germline, CDR1 is SGHNT and CDR2 YENEEA. With 5 bases clipped from V and 1 base from J, the junction kept 3 bases outside the gene matches. The CDR3 is 14 amino acids. CDR3 sequence: CASSIGGRTDTQYF. CDR3 DNA sequence: TGTGCCAGCAGCATAGGGGGCCGCACAGATACGCAGTATTTT. Using reference TRBV11-3 and TRBJ2-3 for the parts outside the CDR3, the full variable domain is EAGVVQSPRYKIIEKKQPVAFWCNPISGHNTLYWYLQNLGQGPELLIRYENEEAVDDSQLPKDRFSAERLKGVDSTLKIQPAELGDSAVYLCASSIGGRTDTQYFGPGTRLTVL.

CDR3 sequence (DNA): TGTGCCAGCCTACGGACCGTTTACTCTGGAAACACCATATATTTT. Translated: CASLRTVYSGNTIYF. V is TRBV28 and J is TRBJ1-3; no clear D gene. V lost 8 bases and J lost 0, with 14 bases in between. CDR3 size: 15 residues. The germline V gene encodes CDR1 MDHEN and CDR2 SYDVKM.

The rearrangement uses TRBV12-3 or TRBV12-4 and TRBJ2-5; TRBD1 aligns across 7 bases. This CDR3 has 13 amino acids. J gave up 5 bases and V 5 bases, and 5 bases lay outside the gene matches. CDR3 sequence: CASSPDRAETQYF. In DNA form, the CDR3 reads TGTGCCAGCAGTCCCGACAGGGCGGAGACCCAGTACTTC.

There are a few counts of this clonotype. The chain joins TRBV27 to TRBJ2-7; D is unresolved. Germline assignment: CDR1 MNHEY and CDR2 SMNVEV (reference sequence). The CDR3 is 13 amino acids. V was trimmed by 2 bases and J by 1 base, leaving 6 bases between them. CDR3 sequence reads: CASSLVESYEQYF. The CDR3 nucleotides read TGTGCCAGCAGTTTAGTAGAATCCTACGAGCAGTACTTC.

The chain uses TRBV25-1 and TRBJ2-1; no clear D gene. CDR3 size: 19 residues. The ends were cut back, 3 bases at V and 8 bases at J, with 29 bases in the middle. Per germline, CDR1 MGHDK and CDR2 SYGVNS. The CDR3 DNA reads as TGTGCCAGCAGTGAGATAGTGGCCGGCCCAACGGCTTGGCGCTATGAGCAGTTCTTC. This codes for CASSEIVAGPTAWRYEQFF.

The rearrangement links TRBV12-3 or TRBV12-4 to TRBJ2-1; 8 bases line up with TRBD1. V lost 4 bases and J lost 7; bases outside the gene matches: 6. The CDR3 length is 14 residues. The CDR3 nucleotides are TGTGCCAGCAGTTCGGACAGGGATAGGAATGAGCAGTTCTTC. Translated: CASSSDRDRNEQFF.

The V and J genes are TRBV20-1 and TRBJ2-1; possible D gene TRBD2, 5 bases. Trimming stripped 6 bases from V and 2 bases from J, with 11 bases between. This CDR3 has 13 residues. CDR1 is DFQATT, CDR2 SNEGSKA, per germline (reference sequence). This CDR3 reads CSAGSGTYNEQFF. The CDR3 nucleotides read TGCAGTGCCGGGTCGGGGACCTACAATGAGCAGTTCTTC.

V is TRBV7-2 and J is TRBJ2-1; 7 nucleotides match TRBD2. Germline V gives CDR1 SGHTA, CDR2 FQGNSA. V was pared by 3 bases and J by 9 bases, with 5 bases of the junction left unmatched. The CDR3 extends over 13 amino acids. The CDR3 here is CASSLTSSSEQFF. As DNA, the CDR3 is TGTGCCAGCAGCTTGACTAGCTCAAGTGAGCAGTTCTTC.